The 8 T cell receptor beta chains below come from one sample, sequenced in a study of response to subunit inactivated influenza vaccine. A single record per CDR3 protein comes from TCRdb applying MiXCR to the RT-PCR reads. The sample shows 400,000 to 650,000 distinct CDR3 sequences, 6.5% to 8% of them seen only once. The sample here was PBMCs from blood, taken roughly 24 months after vaccination. The origin of the receptors is a man in his fifties or sixties who received an inactivated influenza vaccine.

J is TRBJ2-3 and V is TRBV19; 9 positions match TRBD2. Trimming cost V 3 bases and J 2 bases; bases outside gene matches: 3. The germline V gene encodes CDR1 LNHDA and CDR2 SQIVND (reference sequence). This CDR3 has 15 amino acids. CDR3 coding DNA: TGTGCCAGTAGTATGAGGGGACTAGCCACAGATACGCAGTATTTT. Translating it yields CASSMRGLATDTQYF. Complete variable domain (other parts from reference TRBV19 and TRBJ2-3): DGGITQSPKYLFRKEGQNVTLSCEQNLNHDAMYWYRQDPGQGLRLIYYSQIVNDFQKGDIAEGYSVSREKKESFPLTVTSAQKNPTAFYLCASSMRGLATDTQYFGPGTRLTVL.

This clonotype came up a few times. The chain links TRBV3-1 to TRBJ2-7, with 7 nucleotides matching TRBD2. CDR3 length: 14 residues. The germline gives CDR1 LGHDT, CDR2 YNNKEL (reference sequence). J gave up 6 bases and V 5 bases, and 10 bases lay outside the gene matches. CDR3 sequence: CASSTQAGLGEQYF. DNA for the CDR3: TGTGCCAGCAGCACGCAAGCGGGGTTAGGCGAGCAGTACTTC.

The table lists this clonotype with a few counts. The chain employs TRBV20-1 and TRBJ2-3, with unresolved D. CDR1 and CDR2 (germline): DFQATT, SNEGSKA (reference sequence). Trimming left V 3 bases short and J 4 bases short, with 14 bases between. CDR3 length: 14 residues. CDR3 coding DNA: TGCAGTGCTAGTACCCCAAACGCCGCAGATACGCAGTATTTT. Translating it yields CSASTPNAADTQYF.

On this clonotype itself: At one end, the junction sequence differs from germline, possibly due to a read error. This chain links TRBV20-1 with TRBJ1-5, with TRBD1 identical over 11 bases. Germline V gene data show CDR1 as DFQATT and CDR2 as SNEGSKA (reference sequence). This CDR3 has 14 residues. The CDR3 DNA sequence: TGCAGTGCTAGTGGGGACAGGGGGAATCAGCCCCACCATTTT. It yields the protein CSASGDRGNQPHHF.

This clonotype showed up just a few times. This chain uses TRBV5-5 with TRBJ2-5; unclear D gene. V was shortened by 4 bases and J by 0 bases, with 13 bases between the two germline ends. Germline V gene data show CDR1 as SGHKS and CDR2 as YYEKEE (reference sequence). There are 15 residues in the CDR3. CDR3: CASSRSWRYQETQYF. CDR3 bases: TGTGCCAGCAGCCGCTCTTGGCGGTACCAAGAGACCCAGTACTTC.

The rearrangement joins TRBV5-1 to TRBJ2-7; TRBD1 aligns across 8 bases. This CDR3 region has 13 residues. Germline-derived CDR1 and CDR2 are SGHRS and YFSETQ. V lost 4 bases and J lost 5; bases outside the gene matches: 5. CDR3 protein: CASSRDRSNEQYF. The CDR3 coding sequence is TGCGCCAGCAGCCGGGACAGGAGCAACGAGCAGTACTTC. Drawing the rest from reference TRBV5-1 and TRBJ2-7, the complete variable domain is KAGVTQTPRYLIKTRGQQVTLSCSPISGHRSVSWYQQTPGQGLQFLFEYFSETQRNKGNFPGRFSGRQFSNSRSEMNVSTLELGDSALYLCASSRDRSNEQYFGPGTRLTVT.

The chain uses TRBV9 and TRBJ2-2; D not resolved. The CDR3 consists of 13 residues. Germline CDR1 and CDR2: SGDLS and YYNGEE. Trimming cost V 0 bases and J 6 bases, with 6 bases left between them. CDR3: CASSVALSGELFF. The CDR3 nucleotides read TGTGCCAGCAGCGTAGCCCTTTCCGGGGAGCTGTTTTTT.

The chain links TRBV7-3 to TRBJ2-2; 8 bases are a match to TRBD1. With V trimmed by 3 bases and J by 5 bases, 14 bases remained unmatched. CDR1 SGHTA and CDR2 FQGTGA come from the germline V gene. The CDR3 runs 18 residues. CDR3 DNA: TGTGCCAGCAGCTTTAATCCCTTGACAGGGGCCGGAACCGGGGAGCTGTTTTTT. Its translation is CASSFNPLTGAGTGELFF.